The text below deals with one T cell receptor (beta chain). Its antigen is undetermined. This PCR relied on a set of 60 Vbeta primers and 13 Jbeta primers. Here immunoSEQ multiplex PCR was the method, and the copy in TCRdb shows in-frame clones only, minus some. The sample yields some 180,000 clones, roughly four fifths seen once. This sample stems from a study of cytomegalovirus exposure and HLA in healthy donors. Study observations and caveats: Being indistinguishable, some V segments were excluded, TRBV6-2 and TRBV6-3 among them.

Healthy donors of bone marrow made up the group. The J segment lost 3 bases and the V segment lost 7 bases, leaving 8 bases of the junction unmatched. The CDR3 is 14 amino acids. Germline V lookup: CDR1 MGHRA, CDR2 YSYEKL. The gene calls are TRBV4-1 and TRBJ1-1; 7 bases agree with TRBD1. Sequenced material: PBMCs. The receptor was isolated from a man aged 30 to 39 in good health and CMV-seronegative. The chain's CDR3 is CASNLRQGYTEAFF. CDR3 DNA sequence: TGCGCCAGCAACCTTCGACAGGGATACACTGAAGCTTTCTTT.